The sequence of this T cell receptor beta chain was determined in a study of blood T cell repertoires in COVID-19. CDR1 and CDR2 from the germline V gene are SEHNR and FQNEAQ (reference sequence). Trimming took 5 bases from V and 6 from J, leaving 19 bases between them. The CDR3 sequence is 15 residues long. Repertoires were generated with immunoSEQ multiplex PCR, while TCRdb's copy carries only in-frame clones and drops some. The sample records 350,000 to 450,000 clones, around 87% being singletons. This receptor was identified in a man aged 35 to 55 in a cohort exposed to, infected with or recovered from COVID-19 (not recorded which). Sequences were obtained from PBMCs or T cells enriched from blood (not recorded which). The chain carries TRBV7-9 and TRBJ1-1, with no clear D. DNA for the CDR3: TGTGCCAGCAGCCCCGCGGGAGTAAGGAGATCTGAAGCTTTCTTT. Protein: CASSPAGVRRSEAFF.